A selection of T cell receptor beta chains follows, all from one sample in a study of blood T cell repertoires in COVID-19. Only in-frame clones appear in the TCRdb table, and some are missing; sequencing was by immunoSEQ multiplex PCR. The table has about 190,000 clones, about 91% seen once. The sequenced material came from peripheral blood. Receptor source: a woman under 40 with acute or convalescent COVID-19. Each CDR3 is given with its conserved first and last residue. The D gene is left open where the match is weak. Only part of the rows carry a size: once, few, many, or a class if the clone is expanded.

>-|TRBD1|TRBJ2-6|TRBV29-1
TGCAGCGTTGAGTCGACAGGGCGCTCTGGGGCCAACGTCCTGACTTTC
CSVESTGRSGANVLTF
>-|-|TRBJ1-1|TRBV5-1
TGCGCCAGCAGCCTGGGAGTTCTCTCTTACACTGAAGCTTTCTTT
CASSLGVLSYTEAFF
>-|TRBD1|TRBJ1-6|TRBV10-3
TGTGCCATCAGTGAGCGACAGGGTAATAATTCACCCCTCCACTTT
CAISERQGNNSPLHF
>-|TRBD1|TRBJ2-7|TRBV5-1
TGCGCCAGCAGCTTGTGGGTTACGGGACAGGGCTTAAGGGAGCAGTACTTC
CASSLWVTGQGLREQYF
>-|-|TRBJ1-3|TRBV5-4
TGTGCCAGCAGCTTATCAGGGTTGGACACCATATATTTT
CASSLSGLDTIYF
>-|TRBD2|TRBJ2-1|TRBV10-3
TGTGCCATCAGTGAGTCGTTCCTAGCGGGAACCTCCTACAATGAGCAGTTCTTC
CAISESFLAGTSYNEQFF
>-|-|TRBJ1-1|TRBV7-2
TGTGCCAGCAGCGTATCAGGGGTTGCGAACACTGAAGCTTTCTTT
CASSVSGVANTEAFF
>-|-|TRBJ1-2|TRBV25-1
TGTGCCAGCAAGGGGGATGGCTACACCTTC
CASKGDGYTF
>once|TRBD2|TRBJ2-7|TRBV28
TGTGCCAGCAGTCTTCTGACTAGCGGGGGTTCTCGCGAGCAGTACTTC
CASSLLTSGGSREQYF
>-|-|TRBJ2-7|TRBV5-1
TGCGCCAGCAGCTTGGAAGGGGCCTACGAGCAGTACTTC
CASSLEGAYEQYF
>-|-|TRBJ2-2|TRBV19
TGTGCCAGTAGTGCCGGCGGACTGAACACCGGGGAGCTGTTTTTT
CASSAGGLNTGELFF
>-|-|TRBJ1-5|TRBV4-1
TGCGCCAGCAGCCAAGAGCGGGATCAGCCCCAGCATTTT
CASSQERDQPQHF
>-|-|TRBJ2-1|TRBV5-6
TGTGCCAGCAGCTACACGACAGGTATAGGGGAGCAGTTCTTC
CASSYTTGIGEQFF
>-|-|TRBJ2-3|TRBV29-1
TGCAGCGTTGTAGTAGACTCCACAGATACGCAGTATTTT
CSVVVDSTDTQYF
>-|-|TRBJ2-7|TRBV2
TGTGCCAGCGCTGCGGGGCAGAGCTACGAGCAGTACTTC
CASAAGQSYEQYF
>-|-|TRBJ2-3|TRBV29-1
TGCAGCGTTCGAGTCGGGAATGGGGGGGATACGCAGTATTTT
CSVRVGNGGDTQYF
>few|-|TRBJ2-1|TRBV4-1
TGCGCCAGCAGCCAAGGACAGCTCTACAATGAGCAGTTCTTC
CASSQGQLYNEQFF
>-|-|TRBJ1-5|TRBV4-1
TGCGCCAGCAGCCAATACTGGAAAATAGCGGGGCAGTTCAATCAGCCCCAGCATTTT
CASSQYWKIAGQFNQPQHF
>-|-|TRBJ1-2|TRBV2
TGTGCCAGCAGCCCGTGGGCCAGTGCAAACTATGGCTACACCTTC
CASSPWASANYGYTF
>-|-|TRBJ2-7|TRBV3-1/TRBV3-2
TGTGCCAGCAGCCAAGTCCAGGGTGGCGAGCAGTACTTC
CASSQVQGGEQYF
>-|-|TRBJ2-7|TRBV20-1
TGCAGTGCCTACCGCGACTACGAGCAGTACTTC
CSAYRDYEQYF
>-|-|TRBJ2-1|TRBV11-2
TGTGCCAGCAGCTTTGGGGCCCACCGTGATGAGCAGTTCTTC
CASSFGAHRDEQFF
>once|-|TRBJ2-3|TRBV7-2
TGTGCCAGCAGCCCCCAGCGGGTCCCGACAGATACGCAGTATTTT
CASSPQRVPTDTQYF
>-|TRBD2|TRBJ2-7|TRBV6-5
TGTGCCAGCAGCCGAACTAGCGGGAGGGCCTACGAGCAGTACTTC
CASSRTSGRAYEQYF
>-|-|TRBJ1-2|TRBV15
TGTGCCACCAGCAGAGATAGAAACCTCGGGTATGGCTACACCTTC
CATSRDRNLGYGYTF
>-|-|TRBJ2-6|TRBV5-1
TGCGCCAGCAGCCTCCAGGTATCTGGGGCCAACGTCCTGACTTTC
CASSLQVSGANVLTF
>few|-|TRBJ1-1|TRBV3-1/TRBV3-2
TGTGCCAGCAGCCAAGAACCCGGGACTGAAGCTTTCTTT
CASSQEPGTEAFF